Listed below are T cell receptor beta chains from one sample, sequenced in a study of technical replicates of blood from a few donors. The repertoire was sequenced with immunoSEQ multiplex PCR; TCRdb's copy has only in-frame clones and lacks some. Counted here are about 83,000 clones, 90% to 95% occurring once; the ten biggest clones make up about 0.26%. Material for sequencing was T cells isolated from PBMCs. Every receptor here comes from a human donor in good health. The CDR3 runs from the conserved cysteine through the conserved F or W. The order of the fields is D gene, J gene, V gene, CDR3 DNA, CDR3 protein. A D gene is named only where the DNA matches it firmly.

>NA|TRBJ2-3|TRBV6-5
TGTGCCAGCACGAATAGAGCAGATACGCAGTATTTT
CASTNRADTQYF
>NA|TRBJ1-2|TRBV5-1
TGCGCCAGCAGCTTGGCCGAGGGAAACCCTAACTATGGCTACACCTTC
CASSLAEGNPNYGYTF
>NA|TRBJ2-7|TRBV21-1
TGTGCCAGCAGCAAGGCCGGGAGTAACTACGAGCAGTACTTC
CASSKAGSNYEQYF
>TRBD2|TRBJ2-7|TRBV10-1
TGCGCCAGCAGTGATAGACTAGCGAGAAACTACGAGCAGTACTTC
CASSDRLARNYEQYF
>NA|TRBJ1-1|TRBV2
TGTGCCAGCAGTGTGTCCCGAGGGGGAGAAGCTTTCTTT
CASSVSRGGEAFF
>TRBD2|TRBJ2-1|TRBV27
TGTGCCAGCAGAACTAGCGGGGCTTCAGGAGAGCAGTTCTTC
CASRTSGASGEQFF
>TRBD1|TRBJ2-2|TRBV27
TGTGCCAGCAGTGGGACAGGTGTTACCGGGGAGCTGTTTTTT
CASSGTGVTGELFF
>NA|TRBJ1-5|TRBV5-5
TGTGCCAGCAGCGCCAGGACAGAACTTAGCAATCAGCCCCAGCATTTT
CASSARTELSNQPQHF
>NA|TRBJ2-7|TRBV15
TGTGCCACCAGCAGATGGGGTGGCGGCGGGATTTCCTACGAGCAGTACTTC
CATSRWGGGGISYEQYF
>TRBD1|TRBJ2-2|TRBV19
TGTGCCAGTAGCGACCGGACAGGGAACACCGGGGAGCTGTTTTTT
CASSDRTGNTGELFF
>TRBD1|TRBJ2-5|TRBV7-3
TGTGCCAGCAGCCGGACAGGGAAAGAGACCCAGTACTTC
CASSRTGKETQYF